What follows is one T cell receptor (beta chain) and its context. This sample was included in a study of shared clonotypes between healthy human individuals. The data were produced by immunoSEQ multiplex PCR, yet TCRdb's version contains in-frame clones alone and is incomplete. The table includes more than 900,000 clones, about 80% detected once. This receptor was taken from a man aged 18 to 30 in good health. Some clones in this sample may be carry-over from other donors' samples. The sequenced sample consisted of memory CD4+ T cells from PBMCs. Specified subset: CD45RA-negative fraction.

The CDR3 coding sequence is TGCGCCAGCAGTGCAGACCGCGGCACAGATACGCAGTATTTT. This translates into CASSADRGTDTQYF. The chain combines TRBV10-1 with TRBJ2-3; D is uncertain. V lost 4 bases to trimming and J lost 1 base, with 9 bases between them. Per the germline V gene, CDR1 is WNHNN and CDR2 is SYGVQD (reference sequence). The CDR3 has 14 amino acids.